The 15 T cell receptor beta chains reported below all come from one sample, sequenced in a study of shared clonotypes between healthy human individuals. Profiling relied on immunoSEQ multiplex PCR, and the TCRdb table lists in-frame clones only, not all of them. The sample carries around 2.5 million clones, roughly 93% recorded once. Sequenced: naive CD4+ T cells from PBMCs. Stated subset: CD45RA+ positively selected. These receptors originate from a young man in good health. Some clones in this sample may be carry-over from other donors' samples.

The sample holds a few counts of this clone. This chain uses TRBV30 with TRBJ1-1; a possible D gene is TRBD1 (5 bases). Trimming cost V 0 bases and J 0 bases, with 14 bases left between them. This CDR3 region has 16 residues. Germline V gene sequence: CDR1 GTSNPN, CDR2 SVGIG (reference sequence). CDR3 nucleotide sequence: TGTGCCTGGAGTGTGGAGGGGCTAACCATGAACACTGAAGCTTTCTTT. As protein: CAWSVEGLTMNTEAFF.

This clone was seen only a few times. The gene calls are TRBV4-1 and TRBJ2-2; D gene unclear. CDR1 is MGHRA and CDR2 is YSYEKL in the germline V gene. V was clipped by 0 bases and J by 5 bases, with 7 bases between them. The CDR3 extends over 14 amino acids. CDR3 region: CASSQEGLTGELFF. In DNA, the CDR3 is TGCGCCAGCAGCCAAGAGGGTCTAACCGGGGAGCTGTTTTTT.

The V gene is TRBV19, the J gene TRBJ1-5; TRBD1 matches 12 bases. Germline CDR1 and CDR2: LNHDA and SQIVND (reference sequence). This CDR3 has 15 amino acids. V shed 8 bases and J 11 bases; nucleotides not matched to a gene: 13. CDR3: CASLRRDRGLSTQHF. Written as DNA, the CDR3 is TGTGCCAGTCTACGAAGGGACAGGGGGCTTAGCACCCAGCATTTT.

V and J are TRBV5-1 and TRBJ2-5; 14 bases agree with TRBD2. CDR3 length: 16 amino acids. Trimming at V came to 6 bases and at J to 4 bases, leaving 8 bases not matched to a gene. Germline V gene lookup returns CDR1 SGHRS and CDR2 YFSETQ. CDR3 amino acids: CASTQTSGRAAETQYF. The CDR3 nucleotides are TGCGCCAGCACCCAGACTAGCGGGAGGGCCGCAGAGACCCAGTACTTC.

The rearrangement links TRBV29-1 to TRBJ2-1; no firm D call. In germline, CDR1 is SQVTM, CDR2 ANQGSEA. The CDR3 length is 17 residues. The V end lost 4 bases, the J end lost 0 bases, and 19 bases lay between the germline ends. In nucleotides, the CDR3 is TGCAGCGTTGGTCCTTTATCTCGGTGGAGCTCCTACAATGAGCAGTTCTTC. This encodes CSVGPLSRWSSYNEQFF.

V gene TRBV5-6 combines with J gene TRBJ1-6; no firm D call. The CDR3 is made up of 14 amino acids. Between the trimmed V and J ends, which lost 4 bases and 2 bases, there was a span of 7 bases. Germline V CDR1 and CDR2: SGHDT, YYEEEE. The CDR3 sequence: CASSQYTYNSPLHF. DNA for the CDR3: TGTGCCAGCAGCCAGTATACCTATAATTCACCCCTCCACTTT.

The chain recombines TRBV4-1 with TRBJ2-3; D remains unclear. With 5 bases removed from V and 2 bases from J, the gap between germline ends came to 11 bases. CDR1 and CDR2 from the germline V gene are MGHRA and YSYEKL. This CDR3 is 14 amino acids long. The CDR3 here is CASSDPAATDTQYF. In DNA, the CDR3 is TGCGCCAGCAGCGACCCGGCCGCCACAGATACGCAGTATTTT.

The chain combines TRBV28 with TRBJ1-2; 8 nucleotides line up with TRBD1. CDR3 size: 14 residues. V lost 3 bases and J lost 8; bases outside the gene matches: 8. Germline values: CDR1 MDHEN, CDR2 SYDVKM. The CDR3 here is CASSFGGGQDGYTF. CDR3 bases: TGTGCCAGCAGTTTCGGTGGGGGACAGGACGGCTACACCTTC.

On this clone itself: Other DNA sequences in this specimen translate into the identical CDR3. This chain links TRBV19 with TRBJ2-2, with 7 bases matching TRBD1. CDR3 length: 15 residues. The germline gives CDR1 LNHDA, CDR2 SQIVND (reference sequence). With 5 bases clipped from V and 1 base from J, the junction kept 4 bases outside the gene matches. The CDR3 here is CASSPRTGNTGELFF. DNA for the CDR3: TGTGCCAGTAGTCCCCGGACAGGGAACACCGGGGAGCTGTTTTTT. Together with reference TRBV19 and TRBJ2-2, the CDR3 gives the full variable domain: DGGITQSPKYLFRKEGQNVTLSCEQNLNHDAMYWYRQDPGQGLRLIYYSQIVNDFQKGDIAEGYSVSREKKESFPLTVTSAQKNPTAFYLCASSPRTGNTGELFFGEGSRLTVL.

This chain connects TRBV27 to TRBJ1-2; possibly TRBD1 for D (5 bases). The CDR3 consists of 14 residues. Deletions cut 6 bases from V and 3 bases from J, with 14 bases between. From germline, CDR1 is MNHEY and CDR2 SMNVEV (reference sequence). CDR3 nucleotide sequence: TGTGCCAGCAGGGGCCTTTGGGGGGACTATGGCTACACCTTC. Translated: CASRGLWGDYGYTF.

The CDR3 region is CASSPGRSGRSRETQYF. The CDR3 DNA reads as TGTGCCAGCAGCCCTGGGAGAAGCGGGAGAAGTCGGGAGACCCAGTACTTC. The chain uses TRBV7-7 and TRBJ2-5, with 8 bases matching TRBD2. With V trimmed by 5 bases and J by 5 bases, 16 bases remained unmatched. There are 17 residues in the CDR3. The germline V gene encodes CDR1 SSHAT and CDR2 FNYEAQ (reference sequence).

The chain joins TRBV14 to TRBJ2-1; 16 bases match TRBD2. The CDR3 contains 16 residues. The J segment lost 10 bases and the V segment lost 0 bases, leaving 3 bases of the junction unmatched. Germline V gene sequence: CDR1 SGHDN, CDR2 FVKESK. The CDR3 is CASSQEGTSGRDEQFF. The CDR3 DNA reads TGTGCCAGCAGCCAAGAGGGGACTAGCGGGAGGGACGAGCAGTTCTTC.

The chain carries TRBV6-5 and TRBJ2-1; no firm D call. Trimming shortened V by 2 bases and J by 2 bases, and 4 bases separated the two germline ends. This CDR3 is built from 13 residues. Germline-derived CDR1 and CDR2 are MNHEY and SVGAGI. The CDR3 nucleotides read TGTGCCAGCAGTTACGCGCCCTACAATGAGCAGTTCTTC. Translation gives CASSYAPYNEQFF.

The CDR3 reads CASSVPGTTTYNEQFF. As DNA, the CDR3 is TGTGCCAGCAGTGTGCCCGGGACTACCACCTACAATGAGCAGTTCTTC. The chain is built from TRBV27 and TRBJ2-1, with 7 bases lining up with TRBD2. Germline-derived CDR1 and CDR2 are MNHEY and SMNVEV (reference sequence). The CDR3 runs to 16 residues. The ends lost 5 bases at V and 2 bases at J; junction bases unmatched: 9.

This sequence joins TRBV28 and TRBJ2-7; D remains unclear. The V end was cut by 4 bases, the J end by 2 bases, with 18 bases between. Germline V gives CDR1 MDHEN, CDR2 SYDVKM. The CDR3 runs to 16 residues. CDR3 sequence reads: CASSSNRKGIAYEQYF. CDR3 DNA: TGTGCCAGCAGTTCGAATCGTAAGGGTATTGCCTACGAGCAGTACTTC.